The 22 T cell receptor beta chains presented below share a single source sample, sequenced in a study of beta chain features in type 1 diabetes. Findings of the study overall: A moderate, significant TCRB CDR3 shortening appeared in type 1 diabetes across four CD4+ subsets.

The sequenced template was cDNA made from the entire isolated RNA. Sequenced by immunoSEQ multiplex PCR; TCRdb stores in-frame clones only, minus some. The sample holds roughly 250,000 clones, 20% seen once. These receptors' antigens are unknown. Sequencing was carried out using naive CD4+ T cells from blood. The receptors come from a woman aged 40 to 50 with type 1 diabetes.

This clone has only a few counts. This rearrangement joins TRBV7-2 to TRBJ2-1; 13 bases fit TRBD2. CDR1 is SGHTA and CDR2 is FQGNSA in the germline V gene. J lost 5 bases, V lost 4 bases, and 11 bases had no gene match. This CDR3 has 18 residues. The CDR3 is CASSSVPGLAGLNNEQFF. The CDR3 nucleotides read TGTGCCAGCAGCTCGGTCCCGGGACTAGCGGGACTCAACAATGAGCAGTTCTTC. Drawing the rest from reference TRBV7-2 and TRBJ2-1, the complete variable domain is GAGVSQSPSNKVTEKGKDVELRCDPISGHTALYWYRQSLGQGLEFLIYFQGNSAPDKSGLPSDRFSAERTGGSVSTLTIQRTQQEDSAVYLCASSSVPGLAGLNNEQFFGPGTRLTVL.

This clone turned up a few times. This CDR3 reads CASSQNSRSGQYF. The CDR3 DNA is TGTGCCAGCAGCCAGAACAGTCGGTCCGGGCAGTACTTC. The rearrangement uses TRBV7-2 and TRBJ2-7; unclear D gene. In germline, CDR1 is SGHTA, CDR2 FQGNSA. The CDR3 covers 13 residues. V gave up 5 bases and J gave up 9 bases, with 17 bases separating them. The full variable domain, with the rest looked up from reference TRBV7-2 and TRBJ2-7, is GAGVSQSPSNKVTEKGKDVELRCDPISGHTALYWYRQSLGQGLEFLIYFQGNSAPDKSGLPSDRFSAERTGGSVSTLTIQRTQQEDSAVYLCASSQNSRSGQYFGPGTRLTVT.

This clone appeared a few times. The CDR3 nucleotides read TGTGCCAGCAGAATCCGGGACACCAATGAGCAGTTCTTC. The encoded protein is CASRIRDTNEQFF. This chain uses TRBV6-5 with TRBJ2-1, with D possibly TRBD1 on 6 matching bases. V was clipped by 6 bases and J by 6 bases, with 12 bases between them. The CDR3 contains 13 residues. Germline loops: CDR1 MNHEY, CDR2 SVGAGI.

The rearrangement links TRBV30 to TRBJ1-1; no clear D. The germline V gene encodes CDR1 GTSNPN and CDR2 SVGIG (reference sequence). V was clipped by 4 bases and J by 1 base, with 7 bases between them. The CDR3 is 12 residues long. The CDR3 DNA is TGTGCCTGGACAGGCGAGAACACTGAAGCTTTCTTT. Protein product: CAWTGENTEAFF.

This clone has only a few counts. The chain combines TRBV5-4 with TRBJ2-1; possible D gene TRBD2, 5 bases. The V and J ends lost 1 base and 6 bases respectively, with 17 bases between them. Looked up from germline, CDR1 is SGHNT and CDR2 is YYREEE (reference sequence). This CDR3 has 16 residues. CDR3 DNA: TGTGCCAGCAGCTTGCCCGCCCGAGGGAGAGGCAATGAGCAGTTCTTC. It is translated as CASSLPARGRGNEQFF. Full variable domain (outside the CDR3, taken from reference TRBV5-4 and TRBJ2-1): ETGVTQSPTHLIKTRGQQVTLRCSSQSGHNTVSWYQQALGQGPQFIFQYYREEENGRGNFPPRFSGLQFPNYSSELNVNALELDDSALYLCASSLPARGRGNEQFFGPGTRLTVL.

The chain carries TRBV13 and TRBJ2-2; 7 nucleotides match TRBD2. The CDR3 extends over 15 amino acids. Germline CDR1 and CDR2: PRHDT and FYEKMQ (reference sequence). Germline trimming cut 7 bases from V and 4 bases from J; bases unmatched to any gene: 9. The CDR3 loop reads CASTPGGTATGELFF. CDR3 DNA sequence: TGTGCCAGCACCCCGGGAGGCACGGCCACCGGGGAGCTGTTTTTT.

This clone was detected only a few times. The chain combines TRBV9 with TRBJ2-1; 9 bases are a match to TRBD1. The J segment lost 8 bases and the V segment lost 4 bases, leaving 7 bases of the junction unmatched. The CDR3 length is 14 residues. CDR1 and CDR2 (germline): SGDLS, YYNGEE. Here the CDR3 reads CASSSGTGLDEQFF. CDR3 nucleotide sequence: TGTGCCAGCAGCTCCGGGACAGGGTTGGATGAGCAGTTCTTC.

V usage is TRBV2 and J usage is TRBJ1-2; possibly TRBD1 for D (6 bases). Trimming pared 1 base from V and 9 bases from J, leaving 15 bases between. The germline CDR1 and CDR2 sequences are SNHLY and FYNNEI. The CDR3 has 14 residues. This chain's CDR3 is CASSEEDSSRSYTF. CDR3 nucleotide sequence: TGTGCCAGCAGTGAAGAGGACAGTAGCAGGAGCTACACCTTC.

In DNA, the CDR3 is TGCGCCAGCAGTTCAGGACAGGGGTCCGCGAACACTGAAGCTTTCTTT. Translated: CASSSGQGSANTEAFF. This chain connects TRBV5-1 to TRBJ1-1; 9 bases are a match to TRBD1. Looked up from germline, CDR1 is SGHRS and CDR2 is YFSETQ. CDR3 length: 16 amino acids. V lost 5 bases, J lost 1 base, and 9 bases stayed unmatched. The variable domain in full, completed from reference TRBV5-1 and TRBJ1-1, reads KAGVTQTPRYLIKTRGQQVTLSCSPISGHRSVSWYQQTPGQGLQFLFEYFSETQRNKGNFPGRFSGRQFSNSRSEMNVSTLELGDSALYLCASSSGQGSANTEAFFGQGTRLTVV.

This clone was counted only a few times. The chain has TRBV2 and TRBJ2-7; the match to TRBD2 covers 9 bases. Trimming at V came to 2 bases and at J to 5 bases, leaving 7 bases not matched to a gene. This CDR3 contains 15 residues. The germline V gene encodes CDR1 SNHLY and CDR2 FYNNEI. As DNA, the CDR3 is TGTGCCAGCAGTGAACTCCCGCGGGAGGGAGACGAGCAGTACTTC. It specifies CASSELPREGDEQYF.

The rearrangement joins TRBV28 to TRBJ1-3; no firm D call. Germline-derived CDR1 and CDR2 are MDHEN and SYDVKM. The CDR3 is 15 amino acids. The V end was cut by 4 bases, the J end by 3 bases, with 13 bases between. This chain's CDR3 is CASSSPEGGGNTIYF. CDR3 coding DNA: TGTGCCAGCAGTTCCCCTGAGGGTGGTGGAAACACCATATATTTT.

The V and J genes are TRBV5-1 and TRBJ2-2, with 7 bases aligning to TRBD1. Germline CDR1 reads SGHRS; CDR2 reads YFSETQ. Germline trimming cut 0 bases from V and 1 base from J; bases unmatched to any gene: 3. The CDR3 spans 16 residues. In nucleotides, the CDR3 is TGCGCCAGCAGCTTGGCGACAGGGAGGAACACCGGGGAGCTGTTTTTT. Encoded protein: CASSLATGRNTGELFF.

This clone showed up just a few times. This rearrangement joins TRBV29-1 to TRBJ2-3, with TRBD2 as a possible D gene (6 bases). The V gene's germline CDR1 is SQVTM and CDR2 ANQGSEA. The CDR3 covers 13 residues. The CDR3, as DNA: TGCACCTGTTCGGGGGAGGGCACAGATACGCAGTATTTT. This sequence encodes CTCSGEGTDTQYF.

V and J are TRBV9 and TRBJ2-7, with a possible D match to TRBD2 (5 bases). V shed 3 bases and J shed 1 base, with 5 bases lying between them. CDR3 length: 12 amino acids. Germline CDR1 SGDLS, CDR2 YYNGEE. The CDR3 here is CASSGGSYEQYF. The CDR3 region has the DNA TGTGCCAGCAGCGGCGGGTCCTACGAGCAGTACTTC.

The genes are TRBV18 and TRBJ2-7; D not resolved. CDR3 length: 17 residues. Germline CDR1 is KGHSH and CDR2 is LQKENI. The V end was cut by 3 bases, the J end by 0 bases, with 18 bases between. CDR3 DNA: TGTGCCAGCTCACCCCCGGTAGGAGCGAGCAGCTCCTACGAGCAGTACTTC. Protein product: CASSPPVGASSSYEQYF.

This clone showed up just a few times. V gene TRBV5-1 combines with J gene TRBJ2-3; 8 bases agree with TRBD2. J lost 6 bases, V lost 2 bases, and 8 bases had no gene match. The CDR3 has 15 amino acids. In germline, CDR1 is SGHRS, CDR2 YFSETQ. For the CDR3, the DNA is TGCGCCAGCAGCTTAAGCGGGAGCCCCCCGGATACGCAGTATTTT. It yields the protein CASSLSGSPPDTQYF.

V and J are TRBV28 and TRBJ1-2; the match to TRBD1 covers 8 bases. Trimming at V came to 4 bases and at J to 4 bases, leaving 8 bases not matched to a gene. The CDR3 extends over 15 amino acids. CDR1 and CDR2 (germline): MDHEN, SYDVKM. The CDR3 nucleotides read TGTGCCAGCAGTTCCTCCGGGACAGGTCTCTATGGCTACACCTTC. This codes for CASSSSGTGLYGYTF.

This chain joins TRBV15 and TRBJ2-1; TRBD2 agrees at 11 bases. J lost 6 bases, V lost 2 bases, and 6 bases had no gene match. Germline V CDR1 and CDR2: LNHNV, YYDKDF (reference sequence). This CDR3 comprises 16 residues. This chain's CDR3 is CATSRPPSGGRNEQFF. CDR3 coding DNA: TGTGCCACCAGCAGACCTCCTAGCGGGGGGCGCAATGAGCAGTTCTTC.

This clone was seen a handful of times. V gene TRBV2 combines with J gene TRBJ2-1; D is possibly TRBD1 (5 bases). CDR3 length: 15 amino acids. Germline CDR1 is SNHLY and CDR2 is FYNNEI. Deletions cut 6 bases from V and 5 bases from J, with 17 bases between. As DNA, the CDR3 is TGTGCCAGCAGCTCTCAGGGTAACCGGGACAATGAGCAGTTCTTC. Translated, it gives CASSSQGNRDNEQFF.

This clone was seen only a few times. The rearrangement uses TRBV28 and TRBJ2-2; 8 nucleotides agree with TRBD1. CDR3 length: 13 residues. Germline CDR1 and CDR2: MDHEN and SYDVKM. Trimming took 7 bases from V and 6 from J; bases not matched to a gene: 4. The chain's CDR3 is CASINRGSGELFF. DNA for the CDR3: TGTGCCAGCATAAACAGGGGGTCCGGGGAGCTGTTTTTT.

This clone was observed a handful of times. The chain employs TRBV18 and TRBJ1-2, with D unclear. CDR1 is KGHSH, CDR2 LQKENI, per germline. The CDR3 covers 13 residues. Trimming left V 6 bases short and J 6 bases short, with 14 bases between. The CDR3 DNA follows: TGTGCCAGCTCGACCACAGTTCGTGATGGCTACACCTTC. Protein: CASSTTVRDGYTF.

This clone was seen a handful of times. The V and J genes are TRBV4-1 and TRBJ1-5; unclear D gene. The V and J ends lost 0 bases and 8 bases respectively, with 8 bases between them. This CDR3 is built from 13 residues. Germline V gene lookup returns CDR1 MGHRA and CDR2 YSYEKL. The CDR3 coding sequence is TGCGCCAGCAGCCAAGATGAGGAAGAGCCCCAGCATTTT. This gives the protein CASSQDEEEPQHF.